These 19 T cell receptor beta chains share one sample of origin, sequenced in a study of tissue T cells after allogeneic stem cell transplantation. Assay: immunoSEQ multiplex PCR; the TCRdb copy retains only in-frame clones and omits some. The repertoire consists of 800 to 1,200 clones, with roughly 40% occurring once and the leading ten covering around 40%. Sequences were derived from stomach tissue, sampled at autopsy. The receptors were gathered from a female patient between 40 and 69 years old with steroid-refractory graft-versus-host disease after an allogeneic stem cell transplant. T cells may partly derive from the graft donor.

A few counts support this clone. The CDR3 region has the DNA TGTGCCAGCAGCTTTTCCGGGACAGGCCTCTACGAGCAGTACTTC. This translates into CASSFSGTGLYEQYF. The chain has TRBV5-4 and TRBJ2-7, with 8 bases that match TRBD1. CDR3 size: 15 residues. The V gene's germline CDR1 is SGHNT and CDR2 YYREEE (reference sequence). J lost 3 bases, V lost 2 bases, and 7 bases had no gene match.

This clone was recorded a few times. The chain links TRBV7-6 to TRBJ2-5, with no clear D. Germline loops: CDR1 SGHVS, CDR2 FNYEAQ. V was cut by 5 bases and J by 5 bases, with 6 bases left in between. The CDR3 consists of 11 residues. As DNA, the CDR3 is TGTGCCAGCAGCCCCTGGGAGACCCAGTACTTC. This codes for CASSPWETQYF.

The chain recombines TRBV5-5 with TRBJ2-5; TRBD1 aligns across 7 bases. With 4 bases clipped from V and 5 bases from J, the junction kept 5 bases outside the gene matches. Germline values: CDR1 SGHKS, CDR2 YYEKEE (reference sequence). The length of the CDR3 is 13 residues. This chain's CDR3 is CASSRGRGETQYF. CDR3 nucleotide sequence: TGTGCCAGCAGCCGGGGCAGGGGGGAGACCCAGTACTTC.

This clone was detected only a few times. The chain recombines TRBV18 with TRBJ2-7, with D perhaps TRBD1 (6 bases). Trimming stripped 3 bases from V and 1 base from J, with 13 bases between. Germline values: CDR1 KGHSH, CDR2 LQKENI. The CDR3 runs 15 residues. The CDR3 nucleotides read TGTGCCAGCTCACCGGGGCAGGGGTTTTCCTACGAGCAGTACTTC. Protein sequence: CASSPGQGFSYEQYF. Full variable domain (rest looked up from reference TRBV18 and TRBJ2-7): NAGVMQNPRHLVRRRGQEARLRCSPMKGHSHVYWYRQLPEEGLKFMVYLQKENIIDESGMPKERFSAEFPKEGPSILRIQQVVRGDSAAYFCASSPGQGFSYEQYFGPGTRLTVT.

This clone came up a few times. V and J are TRBV5-6 and TRBJ1-4, with D perhaps TRBD1 (5 bases). V lost 1 base and J lost 6, with 13 bases in between. The CDR3 extends over 15 amino acids. CDR1 SGHDT and CDR2 YYEEEE come from the germline V gene. The CDR3 loop is CASSLFFDRDEKLFF. In DNA, the CDR3 is TGTGCCAGCAGCTTGTTTTTCGACAGAGATGAAAAACTGTTTTTT. The full variable domain, its missing parts supplied by reference TRBV5-6 and TRBJ1-4, is DAGVTQSPTHLIKTRGQQVTLRCSPKSGHDTVSWYQQALGQGPQFIFQYYEEEERQRGNFPDRFSGHQFPNYSSELNVNALLLGDSALYLCASSLFFDRDEKLFFGSGTQLSVL.

This clone appeared a few times. The gene calls are TRBV7-9 and TRBJ2-7, with D hard to call. V was shortened by 1 base and J by 2 bases, with 9 bases between the two germline ends. CDR3 length: 14 amino acids. Germline V lookup: CDR1 SEHNR, CDR2 FQNEAQ (reference sequence). The CDR3 here is CASSLDQVPYEQYF. CDR3 coding DNA: TGTGCCAGCAGCTTAGACCAGGTACCCTACGAGCAGTACTTC.

This clone was seen a single time. The chain has TRBV11-3 and TRBJ2-1, with 10 bases matching TRBD2. Germline V CDR1 and CDR2: SGHNT, YENEEA. J was trimmed by 2 bases and V by 5 bases; bases with no gene match: 3. This CDR3 spans 15 amino acids. The CDR3 protein is CASSRSGGAYNEQFF. In DNA form, the CDR3 reads TGTGCCAGCAGCCGAAGCGGGGGGGCCTACAATGAGCAGTTCTTC. The full variable domain, its missing parts supplied by reference TRBV11-3 and TRBJ2-1, is EAGVVQSPRYKIIEKKQPVAFWCNPISGHNTLYWYLQNLGQGPELLIRYENEEAVDDSQLPKDRFSAERLKGVDSTLKIQPAELGDSAVYLCASSRSGGAYNEQFFGPGTRLTVL.

V usage is TRBV2 and J usage is TRBJ1-2; TRBD1 matches 8 bases. This CDR3 is 18 amino acids long. The trim removed 0 bases at V and 0 bases at J, leaving 9 bases unmatched. CDR1 and CDR2 from the germline V gene are SNHLY and FYNNEI. The CDR3 sequence is CASSEALRQGTANYGYTF. Written as DNA, the CDR3 is TGTGCCAGCAGTGAAGCGCTTCGACAGGGGACGGCTAACTATGGCTACACCTTC.

V usage is TRBV11-2 and J usage is TRBJ2-3; D gene unclear. CDR1 is SGHAT, CDR2 FQNNGV, per germline. The CDR3 has 13 residues. V shed 6 bases and J shed 2 bases, with 9 bases lying between them. This CDR3 is CASREALTDTQYF. CDR3 bases: TGTGCCAGCAGAGAAGCTCTCACAGATACGCAGTATTTT.

The genes are TRBV6-2 or TRBV6-3 and TRBJ2-1; D not resolved. The germline V gene has CDR1 MNHEY and CDR2 SVGEGT. The V end was cut by 2 bases, the J end by 12 bases, with 8 bases between. CDR3 length: 11 residues. CDR3 coding DNA: TGTGCCAGCAGTTACAGAGGTAGGCAGTTCTTC. Its translation is CASSYRGRQFF.

By its share, this clone is medium-sized. The chain links TRBV14 to TRBJ1-2, with unresolved D. Germline assignment: CDR1 SGHDN and CDR2 FVKESK. This CDR3 comprises 13 residues. V was pared by 3 bases and J by 7 bases, with 12 bases between. The CDR3: CASSHIASVGYTF. The CDR3 bases are TGTGCCAGCAGCCACATTGCCAGCGTTGGCTACACCTTC.

This clone is large (0.1 to 1%) in the sample. The J gene is TRBJ1-3, the V gene TRBV5-5; D not certain. Trimming removed 0 bases from V and 1 base from J, with 5 bases in between. The CDR3 has 14 residues. Germline CDR1 and CDR2: SGHKS and YYEKEE (reference sequence). The CDR3 here is CASSLAGSGNTIYF. The CDR3 DNA reads as TGTGCCAGCAGCTTGGCGGGGTCTGGAAACACCATATATTTT.

V usage is TRBV10-2 and J usage is TRBJ2-7; no clear D. The CDR3 contains 12 residues. V lost 4 bases, J lost 7 bases, and 11 bases lay in between. Per the germline V gene, CDR1 is WSHSY and CDR2 is SAAADI. The CDR3 region is CASSVALGEQYF. The CDR3 bases are TGCGCCAGCAGTGTGGCTCTGGGGGAGCAGTACTTC.

The V call is TRBV9, the J call TRBJ1-2; D call uncertain. Germline V lookup: CDR1 SGDLS, CDR2 YYNGEE. The CDR3 loop spans 13 amino acids. Trimming removed 0 bases from V and 8 bases from J, with 11 bases in between. CDR3 DNA: TGTGCCAGCAGCGTAGGTCCAGGCGTAGGCTACACCTTC. It is translated as CASSVGPGVGYTF. Filled out from reference TRBV9 and TRBJ1-2, the complete variable domain reads DSGVTQTPKHLITATGQRVTLRCSPRSGDLSVYWYQQSLDQGLQFLIQYYNGEERAKGNILERFSAQQFPDLHSELNLSSLELGDSALYFCASSVGPGVGYTFGSGTRLTVV.

By share, this clone counts as large. V and J are TRBV6-2 or TRBV6-3 and TRBJ1-5; 8 bases match TRBD1. In germline, CDR1 is MNHEY, CDR2 SVGEGT. After removal of 3 bases from V and 6 bases from J, the junction contained 4 bases not matched to a gene. This CDR3 comprises 14 residues. Here the CDR3 reads CASSYRTGFQPQHF. CDR3 DNA sequence: TGTGCCAGCAGTTATAGGACAGGGTTTCAGCCCCAGCATTTT.

This clone appeared a few times. V gene TRBV9 combines with J gene TRBJ2-5; unclear D gene. Per germline, CDR1 SGDLS and CDR2 YYNGEE. The CDR3 loop spans 18 amino acids. V lost 0 bases, J lost 5 bases, and 23 bases lay in between. The CDR3 DNA reads TGTGCCAGCAGCGTAGGGTTACAGTTCAGATTAGAGGAGGAGACCCAGTACTTC. It translates to CASSVGLQFRLEEETQYF. Variable domain in full (rest from reference TRBV9 and TRBJ2-5): DSGVTQTPKHLITATGQRVTLRCSPRSGDLSVYWYQQSLDQGLQFLIQYYNGEERAKGNILERFSAQQFPDLHSELNLSSLELGDSALYFCASSVGLQFRLEEETQYFGPGTRLLVL.

The chain carries TRBV30 and TRBJ2-7; D assignment may be TRBD1 or TRBD2 (5 bases each). The CDR3 sequence is 13 residues long. The V and J ends lost 0 bases and 7 bases respectively, with 13 bases between them. CDR1 is GTSNPN, CDR2 SVGIG, per germline (reference sequence). The CDR3 DNA follows: TGTGCCTGGAGTGTATTCCGGGACGGGGAGCAGTACTTC. This sequence encodes CAWSVFRDGEQYF.

This rearrangement joins TRBV27 to TRBJ1-5, with no clear D. Per germline, CDR1 MNHEY and CDR2 SMNVEV (reference sequence). CDR3 length: 14 residues. V lost 4 bases to trimming and J lost 2 bases, with 9 bases between them. The CDR3: CASSYLPGNQPQHF. DNA for the CDR3: TGTGCCAGCAGTTATCTACCAGGCAATCAGCCCCAGCATTTT.

The V gene is TRBV6-5, the J gene TRBJ1-5; 9 positions agree with TRBD1. The V gene's germline CDR1 is MNHEY and CDR2 SVGAGI. J lost 4 bases, V lost 7 bases, and 2 bases had no gene match. This CDR3 spans 13 amino acids. The CDR3 DNA sequence: TGTGCCAGCACTGGACAGGGGAATCAGCCCCAGCATTTT. Translating gives CASTGQGNQPQHF.